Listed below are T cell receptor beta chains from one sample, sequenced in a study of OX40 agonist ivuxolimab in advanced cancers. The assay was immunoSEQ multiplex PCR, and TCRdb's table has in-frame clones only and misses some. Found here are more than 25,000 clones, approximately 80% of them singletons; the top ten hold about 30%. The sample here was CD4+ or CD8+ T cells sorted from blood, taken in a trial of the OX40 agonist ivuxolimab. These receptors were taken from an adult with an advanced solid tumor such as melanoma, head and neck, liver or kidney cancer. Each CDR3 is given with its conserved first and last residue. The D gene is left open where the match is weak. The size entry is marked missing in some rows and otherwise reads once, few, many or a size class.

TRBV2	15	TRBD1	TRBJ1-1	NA	CASSPGQGEGTEAFF	TGTGCCAGCAGTCCGGGACAGGGAGAGGGCACTGAAGCTTTCTTT
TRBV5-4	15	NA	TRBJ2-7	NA	CASSLGGLVTYEQYF	TGTGCCAGCAGCTTGGGCGGGTTGGTAACCTACGAGCAGTACTTC
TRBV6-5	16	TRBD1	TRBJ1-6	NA	CASSYSILQGNSPLHF	TGTGCCAGCAGTTACTCGATCCTACAGGGGAATTCACCCCTCCACTTT
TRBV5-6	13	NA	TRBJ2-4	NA	CASSSGTENIQYF	TGTGCCAGCAGCTCAGGGACTGAAAACATTCAGTACTTC
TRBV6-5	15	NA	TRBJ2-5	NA	CASSPRQLLGETQYF	TGTGCCAGCAGTCCTCGACAGCTCCTGGGGGAGACCCAGTACTTC
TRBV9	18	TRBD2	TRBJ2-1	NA	CASSVGLAGGPVINEQFF	TGTGCCAGCAGCGTAGGACTAGCGGGGGGGCCTGTGATCAATGAGCAGTTCTTC
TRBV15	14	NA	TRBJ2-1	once	CATSNPGPYNEQFF	TGTGCCACCAGCAACCCGGGGCCCTACAATGAGCAGTTCTTC
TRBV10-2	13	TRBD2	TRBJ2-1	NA	CASTGGGYNEQFF	TGCGCCAGCACGGGGGGGGGCTACAATGAGCAGTTCTTC
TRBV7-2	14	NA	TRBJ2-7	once	CASSTGTYPYEQYF	TGTGCCAGCAGCACTGGGACTTACCCCTACGAGCAGTACTTC
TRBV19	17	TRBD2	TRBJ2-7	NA	CASSPTLRLALSYEQYF	TGTGCCAGTAGTCCCACCCTCCGACTAGCGTTATCCTACGAGCAGTACTTC
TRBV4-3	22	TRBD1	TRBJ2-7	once	CASSQEIPGQGPFLYGSYEQYF	TGCGCCAGCAGCCAAGAAATCCCGGGACAGGGCCCTTTCCTTTACGGATCCTACGAGCAGTACTTC
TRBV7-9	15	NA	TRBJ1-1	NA	CASSPPGYESTEAFF	TGTGCCAGCAGCCCTCCAGGGTATGAATCCACTGAAGCTTTCTTT
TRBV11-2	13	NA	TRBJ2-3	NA	CASSRAGTDTQYF	TGTGCCAGCAGCCGTGCGGGGACAGATACGCAGTATTTT
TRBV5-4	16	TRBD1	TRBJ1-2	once	CASSPGAGGTTGGYTF	TGTGCCAGCAGCCCGGGGGCAGGGGGCACCACTGGTGGCTACACCTTC
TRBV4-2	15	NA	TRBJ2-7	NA	CASSQEGGSSYEQYF	TGTGCCAGCAGCCAAGAAGGCGGGTCCTCCTACGAGCAGTACTTC
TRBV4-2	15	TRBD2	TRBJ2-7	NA	CASSQEREAGYEQYF	TGTGCCAGCAGCCAGGAGCGGGAGGCCGGGTACGAGCAGTACTTC
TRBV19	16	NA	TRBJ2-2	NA	CASSLAGATNTGELFF	TGTGCCAGTAGCTTAGCAGGGGCCACGAACACCGGGGAGCTGTTTTTT